One and the same sample provided the 22 T cell receptor beta chains below, sequenced in a study of shared clonotypes between healthy human individuals. The repertoire was sequenced with immunoSEQ multiplex PCR; TCRdb's copy has only in-frame clones and lacks some. The sample contains 760,000 or so clones, 96% of which appear only once. As defined, naive CD8 cells were CD45RO-negative and positively selected for CCR7, with terminally differentiated effector memory CD45RA+ cells excluded. The specimen sequenced was naive CD8+ T cells sorted from blood. These TCRs come from a man in his thirties or forties in good health.

The rearrangement joins TRBV5-6 to TRBJ1-5; the D is unclear. V lost 0 bases, J lost 7 bases, and 11 bases lay in between. Per the germline V gene, CDR1 is SGHDT and CDR2 is YYEEEE. This CDR3 is built from 14 residues. CDR3 region: CASSLGRIGQPQHF. The CDR3 DNA reads as TGTGCCAGCAGCTTGGGCAGGATAGGCCAGCCCCAGCATTTT.

CDR3 protein: CASSKTGEGTEAFF. The CDR3 bases are TGTGCCAGCAGCAAGACAGGGGAGGGCACTGAAGCTTTCTTT. V and J are TRBV5-4 and TRBJ1-1; 8 nucleotides agree with TRBD1. This CDR3 is 14 amino acids long. V was pared by 4 bases and J by 4 bases, with 6 bases of the junction left unmatched. Germline CDR1 is SGHNT and CDR2 is YYREEE (reference sequence).

The V gene is TRBV19, the J gene TRBJ2-1; unclear D gene. Between the trimmed V and J ends, which lost 3 bases and 4 bases, there was a span of 13 bases. Germline lookup yields CDR1 LNHDA and CDR2 SQIVND (reference sequence). CDR3 length equals 15 residues. In DNA, the CDR3 is TGTGCCAGTAGTATCTTGCCGGTCAGTTACAATGAGCAGTTCTTC. Its translation is CASSILPVSYNEQFF.

This chain joins TRBV7-2 and TRBJ2-7; 10 bases are shared with TRBD1. The germline gives CDR1 SGHTA, CDR2 FQGNSA. V gave up 3 bases and J gave up 2 bases; unmatched junction bases: 4. The CDR3 length is 15 residues. For the CDR3, the DNA is TGTGCCAGCAGCTTTAAGACAGGGGGCACCTACGAGCAGTACTTC. This translates into CASSFKTGGTYEQYF.

The chain is built from TRBV9 and TRBJ2-7; 7 bases align to TRBD1. V lost 6 bases to trimming and J lost 2 bases; unmatched junction nucleotides: 8. CDR3 length: 14 residues. Germline CDR1 reads SGDLS; CDR2 reads YYNGEE. The DNA for the CDR3 is TGTGCCAGCAACCCCGGGACAGCTACCTACGAGCAGTACTTC. Protein sequence: CASNPGTATYEQYF.

V and J are TRBV27 and TRBJ1-5; D is ambiguous. Per germline, CDR1 MNHEY and CDR2 SMNVEV (reference sequence). V lost 0 bases, J lost 7 bases, and 10 bases lay in between. The CDR3 spans 14 residues. DNA of the CDR3: TGTGCCAGCAGTTTATCGAGGCAGAAGCAGCCCCAGCATTTT. It encodes CASSLSRQKQPQHF.

The chain combines TRBV29-1 with TRBJ2-3; 10 bases agree with TRBD2. The germline V gene has CDR1 SQVTM and CDR2 ANQGSEA. J lost 3 bases, V lost 8 bases, and 8 bases had no gene match. This CDR3 contains 14 residues. CDR3 nucleotide sequence: TGCAGCCTCGGGCTAGCGGGAGCGACAGATACGCAGTATTTT. It translates to CSLGLAGATDTQYF.

This sequence joins TRBV25-1 and TRBJ1-2, with 10 bases identical to TRBD1. Trimming at V came to 6 bases and at J to 4 bases, leaving 8 bases not matched to a gene. Germline CDR1 reads MGHDK; CDR2 reads SYGVNS. The CDR3 contains 15 residues. CDR3 region: CASRVDRGYGYGYTF. The DNA of the CDR3 is TGTGCCAGCAGGGTGGACAGGGGGTATGGCTATGGCTACACCTTC.

The chain links TRBV4-1 to TRBJ2-1, with D perhaps given as TRBD1 or TRBD2 (5 bases each). CDR1 is MGHRA, CDR2 YSYEKL, per germline. The CDR3 consists of 18 residues. V was clipped by 0 bases and J by 4 bases, with 19 bases between them. CDR3 residues: CASSQEGRLAPGYNEQFF. The DNA of the CDR3 is TGCGCCAGCAGCCAAGAGGGACGGCTGGCGCCCGGGTACAATGAGCAGTTCTTC.

The chain employs TRBV7-2 and TRBJ2-7, with 10 bases aligning to TRBD2. The CDR3 is 18 residues long. V gave up 2 bases and J gave up 6 bases; unmatched junction bases: 16. The germline V gene has CDR1 SGHTA and CDR2 FQGNSA. The CDR3 region has the DNA TGTGCCAGCAGCTTAACCCCTAGCGGGAGCGGGCCTACGATCGAGCAGTACTTC. Translating gives CASSLTPSGSGPTIEQYF. Complete variable domain (other parts from reference TRBV7-2 and TRBJ2-7): GAGVSQSPSNKVTEKGKDVELRCDPISGHTALYWYRQSLGQGLEFLIYFQGNSAPDKSGLPSDRFSAERTGGSVSTLTIQRTQQEDSAVYLCASSLTPSGSGPTIEQYFGPGTRLTVT.

This clone was picked up one time. The chain carries TRBV18 and TRBJ1-4; 7 positions match TRBD1. Trimming removed 6 bases from V and 0 bases from J; junction bases left unmatched: 7. This CDR3 spans 16 amino acids. CDR1 is KGHSH, CDR2 LQKENI, per germline. In DNA, the CDR3 is TGTGCCAGCTCGCCCACAGGGGTCGCAACTAATGAAAAACTGTTTTTT. Residues: CASSPTGVATNEKLFF.

V gene TRBV13 combines with J gene TRBJ2-3; no definite D call. The CDR3 is 14 residues long. CDR1 and CDR2 from the germline V gene are PRHDT and FYEKMQ (reference sequence). V shed 5 bases and J shed 5 bases, with 14 bases lying between them. The CDR3 reads CASSLARFGDTQYF. The CDR3 nucleotides read TGTGCCAGCAGCCTCGCAAGGTTTGGAGATACGCAGTATTTT.

The chain uses TRBV5-1 and TRBJ2-5; 9 bases map to TRBD1. The V segment lost 0 bases and the J segment 0 bases; nucleotides outside the gene matches: 3. Germline lookup yields CDR1 SGHRS and CDR2 YFSETQ. The CDR3 totals 16 residues. For the CDR3, the DNA is TGCGCCAGCAGCTTGGGGACAGGGGTTTACCAAGAGACCCAGTACTTC. It specifies CASSLGTGVYQETQYF.

The CDR3 DNA is TGTGCCAGAAGCCCCTACACAGATACGCAGTATTTT. This encodes CARSPYTDTQYF. The rearrangement links TRBV5-3 to TRBJ2-3, with D unclear. TRBV5-3 is an ORF, and what it does is uncertain. This CDR3 contains 12 residues. Trimming stripped 4 bases from V and 2 bases from J, with 5 bases between.

The chain couples TRBV11-2 to TRBJ2-5; possibly TRBD1 for D (5 bases). The CDR3 totals 13 residues. Trimming removed 0 bases from V and 5 bases from J, with 7 bases in between. Germline values: CDR1 SGHAT, CDR2 FQNNGV. CDR3 loop: CASSLEYRETQYF. In DNA form, the CDR3 reads TGTGCCAGCAGCTTAGAGTACAGGGAGACCCAGTACTTC.

The chain has TRBV11-3 and TRBJ2-3, with a possible D match to TRBD2 (7 bases). The ends were cut back, 5 bases at V and 6 bases at J, with 18 bases in the middle. Germline V gives CDR1 SGHNT, CDR2 YENEEA. CDR3 length: 15 residues. The CDR3 protein is CASSQSGRGGDTQYF. Written as DNA, the CDR3 is TGTGCCAGCAGCCAATCGGGCAGGGGAGGGGATACGCAGTATTTT.

The V and J genes are TRBV27 and TRBJ2-7; 7 bases match TRBD1. Germline lookup yields CDR1 MNHEY and CDR2 SMNVEV (reference sequence). The CDR3 loop spans 15 amino acids. J was trimmed by 2 bases and V by 5 bases; bases with no gene match: 9. The CDR3 region has the DNA TGTGCCAGCAGTCCGGGGACAGAATTAACCTACGAGCAGTACTTC. Translation gives CASSPGTELTYEQYF.

V gene TRBV29-1 combines with J gene TRBJ2-7; D possibly matches TRBD1 or TRBD2 (7 bases each). Germline lookup yields CDR1 SQVTM and CDR2 ANQGSEA. The CDR3 loop spans 15 amino acids. Trimming removed 6 bases from V and 2 bases from J, with 20 bases in between. The CDR3 DNA reads TGCAGCGTCAAAGGGAGGGCGGGACAGACCTACGAGCAGTACTTC. Translating gives CSVKGRAGQTYEQYF.

This sequence joins TRBV7-9 and TRBJ2-1, with 13 nucleotides matching TRBD2. CDR3 size: 16 residues. Germline trimming cut 5 bases from V and 9 bases from J; bases unmatched to any gene: 10. Per germline, CDR1 SEHNR and CDR2 FQNEAQ (reference sequence). The CDR3 coding sequence is TGTGCCAGCAGCGGATGGACTAGCGGGAGTCCTGTTGAGCAGTTCTTC. It yields the protein CASSGWTSGSPVEQFF.

J is TRBJ2-5 and V is TRBV25-1, with TRBD1 matching over 7 bases. From germline, CDR1 is MGHDK and CDR2 SYGVNS. J was trimmed by 4 bases and V by 4 bases; bases with no gene match: 9. CDR3 size: 15 residues. The CDR3 sequence is CASSAPSTGPETQYF. In nucleotides, the CDR3 is TGTGCCAGCAGTGCCCCCTCGACAGGGCCAGAGACCCAGTACTTC.

The table lists this clone with a few counts. The rearrangement joins TRBV27 to TRBJ2-2; D is uncertain. Looked up from germline, CDR1 is MNHEY and CDR2 is SMNVEV (reference sequence). The CDR3 contains 13 residues. Trimming removed 3 bases from V and 9 bases from J, with 11 bases in between. The CDR3 DNA sequence: TGTGCCAGCAGTTTGTTACGTGGATGGGAGCTGTTTTTT. Amino acids: CASSLLRGWELFF.

The chain employs TRBV5-4 and TRBJ2-2; TRBD1 matches at 7 bases. The CDR3 is 17 amino acids. Unmatched junction bases numbered 5, after V lost 0 bases and J lost 0 bases. The germline V gene has CDR1 SGHNT and CDR2 YYREEE (reference sequence). CDR3 amino acids: CASSLASTGSNTGELFF. CDR3 nucleotide sequence: TGTGCCAGCAGCTTGGCCTCGACAGGGTCGAACACCGGGGAGCTGTTTTTT.